The 10 T cell receptor beta chains below all came from one sample that was sequenced in a study of blood T cell repertoires in COVID-19. The repertoire was sequenced with immunoSEQ multiplex PCR; TCRdb's copy has only in-frame clones and lacks some. The sample includes about 190,000 clones, under 80% seen only once; the top ten take 17%. The source material was PBMCs or T cells enriched from blood (not recorded which). The source of these receptors is a woman aged 45-60 years with acute COVID-19.

The chain couples TRBV13 to TRBJ1-1; D is perhaps TRBD1 (6 bases). V was pared by 5 bases and J by 7 bases, with 20 bases between. This CDR3 comprises 15 residues. Germline V gene lookup returns CDR1 PRHDT and CDR2 FYEKMQ (reference sequence). The CDR3 DNA reads TGTGCCAGCAGCGCCTATGACAGGCCTGGGGGTGAAGCTTTCTTT. Translating gives CASSAYDRPGGEAFF.

The J gene is TRBJ1-2, the V gene TRBV24-1; TRBD1 matches 8 bases. This CDR3 is 14 amino acids long. The V gene's germline CDR1 is KGHDR and CDR2 SFDVKD. V shed 3 bases and J 5 bases; nucleotides not matched to a gene: 4. Here the CDR3 reads CATSDGQGRYGYTF. The CDR3 coding sequence is TGTGCCACCAGTGATGGACAGGGAAGGTATGGCTACACCTTC.

In this sample, this clone turned up a few times. This chain's CDR3 is CSVAGVFSVNTEAFF. The CDR3 nucleotides are TGCAGCGTCGCCGGGGTTTTCTCGGTGAACACTGAAGCTTTCTTT. V usage is TRBV29-1 and J usage is TRBJ1-1; D uncertain. CDR1 is SQVTM, CDR2 ANQGSEA, per germline. V was clipped by 6 bases and J by 0 bases, with 17 bases between them. This CDR3 is built from 15 residues.

This sequence joins TRBV10-3 and TRBJ2-5; TRBD2 matches 8 bases. The CDR3 spans 14 residues. Per the germline V gene, CDR1 is ENHRY and CDR2 is SYGVKD. With 6 bases clipped from V and 3 bases from J, the junction kept 6 bases outside the gene matches. For the CDR3, the DNA is TGTGCCATCAGCGGGATAGCGGGAAAAGAGACCCAGTACTTC. This gives the protein CAISGIAGKETQYF.

The CDR3 nucleotides read TGTGCCAGCAGCCAAGACCGGGGATTTAGTACGCAGTATTTT. Translating gives CASSQDRGFSTQYF. The chain uses TRBV14 and TRBJ2-3, with D perhaps TRBD2 (5 bases). This CDR3 is 14 amino acids long. Per the germline V gene, CDR1 is SGHDN and CDR2 is FVKESK. V lost 0 bases and J lost 8, with 12 bases in between.

CDR3 region: CASSPGGYGTQYF. CDR3 coding DNA: TGTGCCAGCAGCCCCGGGGGGTACGGTACGCAGTATTTT. This rearrangement joins TRBV6-6 to TRBJ2-3; 7 bases line up with TRBD2. With 6 bases clipped from V and 8 bases from J, the junction kept 8 bases outside the gene matches. In germline, CDR1 is MNHNY, CDR2 SVGAGI (reference sequence). The CDR3 contains 13 residues.

The chain carries TRBV19 and TRBJ2-5; D gene unclear. Trimming removed 7 bases from V and 3 bases from J, with 12 bases in between. CDR3 size: 13 residues. Germline V CDR1 and CDR2: LNHDA, SQIVND (reference sequence). CDR3 amino acids: CASNSPPEETQYF. The CDR3 region has the DNA TGTGCCAGTAATTCTCCTCCCGAAGAGACCCAGTACTTC.

The CDR3 protein is CASRTSGGSPRDIQYF. CDR3 sequence (DNA): TGTGCCAGCAGGACGAGCGGGGGATCCCCCCGTGACATTCAGTACTTC. J is TRBJ2-4 and V is TRBV28, with 8 bases aligning to TRBD2. This CDR3 has 16 amino acids. The V segment lost 6 bases and the J segment 8 bases; nucleotides outside the gene matches: 15. Germline V gene data show CDR1 as MDHEN and CDR2 as SYDVKM.

This chain links TRBV2 with TRBJ2-3; 13 bases are shared with TRBD2. The CDR3 has 16 residues. V lost 5 bases to trimming and J lost 3 bases; unmatched junction nucleotides: 5. Germline V gene data show CDR1 as SNHLY and CDR2 as FYNNEI. This CDR3 is CASSHTSGGVTDTQYF. The DNA of the CDR3 is TGTGCCAGCAGTCATACTAGCGGGGGGGTTACAGATACGCAGTATTTT.

V and J are TRBV6-5 and TRBJ2-7; D possibly corresponds to TRBD2 (6 bases). Trimming stripped 0 bases from V and 7 bases from J, with 13 bases between. The CDR3 is 14 residues long. Germline assignment: CDR1 MNHEY and CDR2 SVGAGI. CDR3 in amino acids: CASSYSGGVGEQYV. CDR3 DNA sequence: TGTGCCAGCAGTTACTCTGGCGGGGTAGGAGAGCAGTACGTC.